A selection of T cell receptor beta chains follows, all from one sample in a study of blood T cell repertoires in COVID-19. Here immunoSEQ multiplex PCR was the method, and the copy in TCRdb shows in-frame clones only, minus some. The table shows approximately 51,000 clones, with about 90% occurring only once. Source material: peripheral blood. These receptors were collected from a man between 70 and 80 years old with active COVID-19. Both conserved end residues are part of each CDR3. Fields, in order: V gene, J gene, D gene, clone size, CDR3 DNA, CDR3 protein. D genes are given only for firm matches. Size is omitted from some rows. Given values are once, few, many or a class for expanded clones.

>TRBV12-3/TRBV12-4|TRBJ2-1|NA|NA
TGTGCCAGCAGGTATACCGGCAATGAGCAGTTCTTC
CASRYTGNEQFF
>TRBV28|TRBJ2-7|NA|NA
TGTGCCAGCAGTTTCCTAATCAGGGGATTTTGGGAGCAGTACTTC
CASSFLIRGFWEQYF
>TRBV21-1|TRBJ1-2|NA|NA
TGTGCCAGCAGCTTCCGGGATCCGTTCCCAATATCCTATGGCTACACCTTC
CASSFRDPFPISYGYTF
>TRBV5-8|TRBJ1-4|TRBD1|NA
TGTGCCAGCAGCCCCGGACAGGGCGGGACTAATGAAAAACTGTTTTTT
CASSPGQGGTNEKLFF
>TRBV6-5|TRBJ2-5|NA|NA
TGTGCCAGCAGGCGACTACAGGGTTCGGAAGAGACCCAGTACTTC
CASRRLQGSEETQYF
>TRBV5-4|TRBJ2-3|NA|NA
TGTGCCAGCAGCTTGGCGGCTCAGCGGGGCACAGATACGCAGTATTTT
CASSLAAQRGTDTQYF
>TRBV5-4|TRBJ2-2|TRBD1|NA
TGTGCCAGCAGCTTGTTGACAGGGACGAACACCGGGGAGCTGTTTTTT
CASSLLTGTNTGELFF
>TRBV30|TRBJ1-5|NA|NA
TGTGCCTGGAGTAGTGGGGCCACCGCGCCCCTCGGAAATCAGCCCCAGCATTTT
CAWSSGATAPLGNQPQHF
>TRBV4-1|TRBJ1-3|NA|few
TGCGCCAGCAGCCAAGGGACAGTCATCTCTGGAAACACCATATATTTT
CASSQGTVISGNTIYF
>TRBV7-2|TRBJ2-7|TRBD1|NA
TGTGCCAGCAGCTTTTGGACAGGGTCCTACGAGCAGTACTTC
CASSFWTGSYEQYF
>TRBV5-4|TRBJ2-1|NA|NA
TGTGCCAGCAGCCCCCCGACAGTTCACTACAATGAGCAGTTCTTC
CASSPPTVHYNEQFF
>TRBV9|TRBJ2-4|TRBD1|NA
TGTGCCAGCAGCGTCGGGACAGTTCCAGACATTCAGTACTTC
CASSVGTVPDIQYF
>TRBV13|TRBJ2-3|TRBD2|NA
TGTGCCAGCAGCTTAGCACTAGCGGGGAACACAGATACGCAGTATTTT
CASSLALAGNTDTQYF
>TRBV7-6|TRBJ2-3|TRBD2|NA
TGTGCCAGCAGCCTCCGGACTAGCGGGGGGGCTAGCACAGATACGCAGTATTTT
CASSLRTSGGASTDTQYF
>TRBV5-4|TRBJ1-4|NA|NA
TGTGCCAGCAGCTTGTCACAGGGAACTAATGAAAAACTGTTTTTT
CASSLSQGTNEKLFF
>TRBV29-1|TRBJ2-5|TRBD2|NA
TGCAGTGTCGGGGGGTTAGGGGAGACCCAGTACTTC
CSVGGLGETQYF
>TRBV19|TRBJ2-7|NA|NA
TGTGCCAGTAGACACAGGGCCTGCCACGAGCAGTACTTC
CASRHRACHEQYF
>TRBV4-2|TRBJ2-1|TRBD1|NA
TGTGCCAGCAGCCCACAGGACAGGGGTCGACACAATGAGCAGTTCTTC
CASSPQDRGRHNEQFF
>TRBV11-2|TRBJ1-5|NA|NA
TGTGCCAGCAGCTCCGGATGGGGTGGAGGGCAGCCCCAGCATTTT
CASSSGWGGGQPQHF
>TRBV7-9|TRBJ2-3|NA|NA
TGTGCCAGCAGCCAGGGACTCCTCTCCGACAGCACAGATACGCAGTATTTT
CASSQGLLSDSTDTQYF
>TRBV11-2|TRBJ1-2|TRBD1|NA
TGTGCCAGCAGCTTGGGGCAGGGGGCTGTTGGCTACACCTTC
CASSLGQGAVGYTF
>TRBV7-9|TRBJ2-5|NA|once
TGTGCCAGCAGCTTAGTCCCGGGCCAAGAGACCCAGTACTTC
CASSLVPGQETQYF
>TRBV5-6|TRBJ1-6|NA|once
TGTGCCAGCAGCTCCGGTACCTCACCCCTCCACTTT
CASSSGTSPLHF
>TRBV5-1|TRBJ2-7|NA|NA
TGCGCCAGCAGCCCCGCGGGTCCCTACGAGCAGTACTTC
CASSPAGPYEQYF